The sample holds one count of the clone carrying this TCR beta chain. This sample is part of a study of blood T cell repertoires in COVID-19. About the research overall: Acute-phase and convalescent COVID-19 samples originated in the United States, Italy and Spain. T cells, B-cell-depleted T cells, or PBMCs provided the cDNA or gDNA that served as material.

The CDR3 is made up of 15 amino acids. After removal of 5 bases from V and 2 bases from J, the junction contained 6 bases not matched to a gene. The V gene's germline CDR1 is SGHRS and CDR2 YFSETQ. The authors' processing: Quantification of nucleated cells was approximated via reference gene primer amplification. TCRdb's copy holds only in-frame clones and misses some; the assay was immunoSEQ multiplex PCR. That table supplies the V and J calls and clone size; D and trimming were determined from the DNA. The sample yields some 160,000 clones, roughly 91% seen once. The clonotype was recovered from a young man with acute or convalescent COVID-19. The chain is built from TRBV5-1 and TRBJ1-3, with TRBD1 matching over 8 bases. The source material was peripheral blood. The CDR3 region is CASSPTQGAGNTIYF. The DNA of the CDR3 is TGCGCCAGCAGTCCTACACAGGGGGCTGGAAACACCATATATTTT.